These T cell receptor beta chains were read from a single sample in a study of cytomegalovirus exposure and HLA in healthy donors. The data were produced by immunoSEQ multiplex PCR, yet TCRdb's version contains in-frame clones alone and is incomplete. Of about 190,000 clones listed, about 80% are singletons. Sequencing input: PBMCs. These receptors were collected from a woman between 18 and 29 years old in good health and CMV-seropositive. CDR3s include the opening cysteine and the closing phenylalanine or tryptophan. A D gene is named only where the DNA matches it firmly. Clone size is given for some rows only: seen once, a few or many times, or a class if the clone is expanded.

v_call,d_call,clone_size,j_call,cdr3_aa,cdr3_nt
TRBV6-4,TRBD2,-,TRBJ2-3,CASSDKTSGTDTQYF,TGTGCCAGCAGTGACAAAACTAGCGGCACAGATACGCAGTATTTT
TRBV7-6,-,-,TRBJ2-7,CASSLKGGQSTYEQYF,TGTGCCAGCAGCTTAAAGGGTGGACAAAGCACCTACGAGCAGTACTTC
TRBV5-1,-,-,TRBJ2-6,CASSLGGTGANVLTF,TGCGCCAGCAGCTTGGGGGGGACAGGGGCCAACGTCCTGACTTTC
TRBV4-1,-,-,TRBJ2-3,CASSQGTALDTDTQYF,TGCGCCAGCAGCCAGGGGACTGCCCTGGACACAGATACGCAGTATTTT
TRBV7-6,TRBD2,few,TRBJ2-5,CASSLEGQRGAVETQYF,TGTGCCAGCAGCTTAGAGGGTCAGCGGGGGGCGGTGGAGACCCAGTACTTC
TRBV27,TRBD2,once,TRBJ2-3,CASSNGLAGVDTQYF,TGTGCCAGCAGCAACGGACTAGCGGGGGTAGATACGCAGTATTTT
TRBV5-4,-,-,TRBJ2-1,CASSLTGSSYNEQFF,TGTGCCAGCAGCTTGACAGGGAGCTCCTACAATGAGCAGTTCTTC
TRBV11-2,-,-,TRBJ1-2,CASSSRATDLNYGYTF,TGTGCCAGCAGCTCTAGGGCGACAGACCTTAACTATGGCTACACCTTC
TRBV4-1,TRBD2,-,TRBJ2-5,CASSRGLAGGRETQYF,TGCGCCAGCAGCCGCGGACTAGCGGGGGGGCGCGAGACCCAGTACTTC
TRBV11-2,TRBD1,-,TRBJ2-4,CASSWGQGRLSSKNIQYF,TGTGCCAGCAGCTGGGGACAGGGAAGGTTGTCGTCCAAAAACATTCAGTACTTC
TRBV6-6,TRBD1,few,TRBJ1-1,CASSWGQRDTEAFF,TGTGCCAGCAGTTGGGGACAGCGGGACACTGAAGCTTTCTTT
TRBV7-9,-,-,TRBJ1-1,CASSSKQPPNTEAFF,TGTGCCAGCAGCTCGAAACAGCCACCGAACACTGAAGCTTTCTTT
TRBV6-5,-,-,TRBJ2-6,CASSYGADGANVLTF,TGTGCCAGCAGTTATGGGGCTGACGGGGCCAACGTCCTGACTTTC
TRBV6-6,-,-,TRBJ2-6,CASSPWGDGANVLTF,TGTGCCAGCAGTCCCTGGGGGGACGGGGCCAACGTCCTGACTTTC
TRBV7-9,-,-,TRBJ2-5,CASSPPLETQYF,TGTGCCAGCAGCCCTCCCCTGGAGACCCAGTACTTC
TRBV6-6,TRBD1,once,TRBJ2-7,CASSSGQESHEQYF,TGTGCCAGCAGTAGCGGACAGGAATCCCACGAGCAGTACTTC
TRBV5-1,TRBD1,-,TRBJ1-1,CASSLTGGTEAFF,TGCGCCAGCAGCTTGACAGGGGGGACTGAAGCTTTCTTT
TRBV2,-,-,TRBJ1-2,CASRRGGSSGYGYTF,TGTGCCAGCCGGCGTGGTGGCAGCTCCGGGTATGGCTACACCTTC
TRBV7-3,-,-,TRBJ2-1,CASSPGGGGNYNEQFF,TGTGCCAGCAGCCCGGGGGGAGGGGGAAACTACAATGAGCAGTTCTTC
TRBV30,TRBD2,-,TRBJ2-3,CAWSALAGVGDTQYF,TGTGCCTGGAGTGCCCTAGCGGGGGTGGGAGATACGCAGTATTTT
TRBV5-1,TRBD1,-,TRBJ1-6,CASSQGQANSPLHF,TGCGCCAGCAGCCAAGGACAGGCTAATTCACCCCTCCACTTT
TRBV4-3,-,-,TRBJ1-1,CASSQDRIQGAEAFF,TGCGCCAGCAGCCAAGATCGGATTCAGGGCGCTGAAGCTTTCTTT
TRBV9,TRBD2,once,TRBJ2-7,CASSVGGAGGSYEQYF,TGTGCCAGCAGCGTAGGAGGGGCGGGGGGTTCCTACGAGCAGTACTTC
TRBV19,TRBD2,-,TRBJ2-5,CASTGLAGETQYF,TGTGCCAGTACCGGACTAGCGGGGGAGACCCAGTACTTC
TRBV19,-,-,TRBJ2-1,CASTLRPHRVPGEQFF,TGTGCCAGTACTCTCCGGCCCCACAGGGTACCAGGTGAGCAGTTCTTC
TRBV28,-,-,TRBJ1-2,CASSLGTPPKRGYTF,TGTGCCAGCAGTTTAGGTACCCCACCGAAGAGGGGCTACACCTTC
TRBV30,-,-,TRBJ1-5,CAWSVTGTHNQPQHF,TGTGCCTGGAGTGTAACCGGGACACACAATCAGCCCCAGCATTTT
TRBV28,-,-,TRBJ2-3,CASSGNRVTDTQYF,TGTGCCAGCAGTGGAAACAGGGTTACAGATACGCAGTATTTT
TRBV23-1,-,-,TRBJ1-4,CASSHVCRYEKLFF,TGCGCCAGCAGTCATGTGTGCCGGTATGAAAAACTGTTTTTT
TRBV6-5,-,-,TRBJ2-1,CASSYSILSEGEQFF,TGTGCCAGCAGTTACTCCATATTGAGCGAGGGTGAGCAGTTCTTC
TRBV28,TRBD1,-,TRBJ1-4,CASSLSGGRADNEKLFF,TGTGCCAGCAGTTTATCAGGGGGAAGGGCGGATAATGAAAAACTGTTTTTT
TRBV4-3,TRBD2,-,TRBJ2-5,CASSQESGGGETQYF,TGCGCCAGCAGCCAAGAAAGCGGGGGGGGAGAGACCCAGTACTTC
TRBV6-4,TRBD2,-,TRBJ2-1,CASSPSSGSYNEQFF,TGTGCCAGCAGTCCTTCTAGCGGCTCCTACAATGAGCAGTTCTTC
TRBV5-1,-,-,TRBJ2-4,CASSNTIQGPRAKNIQYF,TGCGCCAGCAGTAATACAATACAGGGCCCGCGAGCCAAAAACATTCAGTACTTC
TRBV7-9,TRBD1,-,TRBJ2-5,CASSLAPGQGAGTQYF,TGTGCCAGCAGCTTAGCCCCTGGACAGGGGGCCGGTACCCAGTACTTC
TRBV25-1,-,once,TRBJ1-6,CASSGNTDYSPLHF,TGTGCCAGCAGTGGAAACACAGATTATTCACCCCTCCACTTT
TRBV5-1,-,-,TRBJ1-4,CASSLMSVFDEKLFF,TGCGCCAGTAGCTTGATGTCCGTCTTCGATGAAAAACTGTTTTTT
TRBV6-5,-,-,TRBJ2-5,CASSLGQGSQETQYF,TGTGCCAGCAGCCTAGGGCAAGGGAGCCAAGAGACCCAGTACTTC
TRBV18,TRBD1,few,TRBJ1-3,CASSVRDSTVGTIYF,TGTGCCAGCTCAGTCCGGGACAGTACTGTGGGCACCATATATTTT
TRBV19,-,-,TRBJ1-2,CASSTAGTNYGYTF,TGTGCCAGTAGTACCGCGGGGACGAACTATGGCTACACCTTC